This TCR beta chain originates from a study of CD4+ T cells in melanoma. Some clones are missing from TCRdb's copy, which holds only in-frame ones; the method was immunoSEQ multiplex PCR. The repertoire holds fewer than 55,000 clones, with about 91% as singletons. Trimming cost V 7 bases and J 0 bases, with 4 bases left between them. Looked up from germline, CDR1 is MNHNS and CDR2 is SASEGT. The CDR3 is 11 residues long. About this clone: Its antigen remains unidentified.

Study-level results: Neoantigen-specific CD4+ T cells in melanoma reportedly had diverse differentiation states.

The clonotype comes from a human donor with melanoma. The chain couples TRBV6-1 to TRBJ2-7; no clear D gene. The sample consisted of peripheral blood. The CDR3, as DNA: TGTGCCAGCACGTTCTCCTACGAGCAGTACTTC. Amino acid sequence: CASTFSYEQYF.